One sample yielded the 27 T cell receptor beta chains listed below, sequenced in a study of siplizumab effects on memory and regulatory T cells. Measured with immunoSEQ multiplex PCR; TCRdb has only the in-frame clones, and not every one. The table has 70,000 to 95,000 clones, 85% to 90% seen once. Sequencing was performed on CD4+ T cells sorted from blood. The receptors originated from a human donor in good health.

The chain has TRBV6-1 and TRBJ1-5; 7 nucleotides align to TRBD1. Trimming cost V 3 bases and J 5 bases; bases outside gene matches: 7. The length of the CDR3 is 15 residues. Germline V gene sequence: CDR1 MNHNS, CDR2 SASEGT. The CDR3 DNA is TGTGCCAGCAGTGACCGGACAGGCCAATATCAGCCCCAGCATTTT. This gives the protein CASSDRTGQYQPQHF.

The gene calls are TRBV11-3 and TRBJ2-5; D not certain. Trimming took off 1 base at V and 4 bases at J, with 10 bases between the two ends. Germline loops: CDR1 SGHNT, CDR2 YENEEA. CDR3 size: 14 residues. CDR3 region: CASSLAQGIETQYF. The CDR3 DNA sequence: TGTGCCAGCAGCTTAGCGCAAGGGATAGAGACCCAGTACTTC. Full variable domain (outside the CDR3, taken from reference TRBV11-3 and TRBJ2-5): EAGVVQSPRYKIIEKKQPVAFWCNPISGHNTLYWYLQNLGQGPELLIRYENEEAVDDSQLPKDRFSAERLKGVDSTLKIQPAELGDSAVYLCASSLAQGIETQYFGPGTRLLVL.

V gene TRBV2 combines with J gene TRBJ2-7; perhaps TRBD1 as D (6 bases). Germline CDR1 SNHLY, CDR2 FYNNEI. V lost 3 bases and J 3 bases, leaving 9 bases between the germline ends. CDR3 length: 13 amino acids. The CDR3: CASSEGAVYEQYF. DNA for the CDR3: TGTGCCAGCAGTGAGGGGGCGGTCTACGAGCAGTACTTC.

V and J are TRBV5-4 and TRBJ2-7, with a possible D match to TRBD2 (6 bases). Germline lookup yields CDR1 SGHNT and CDR2 YYREEE (reference sequence). There are 11 residues in the CDR3. V lost 4 bases to trimming and J lost 7 bases, with 9 bases between them. DNA of the CDR3: TGTGCCAGCAGCCGGGGGTGGGAGCAGTACTTC. As protein: CASSRGWEQYF. Looking up the rest from reference TRBV5-4 and TRBJ2-7 gives the full variable domain: ETGVTQSPTHLIKTRGQQVTLRCSSQSGHNTVSWYQQALGQGPQFIFQYYREEENGRGNFPPRFSGLQFPNYSSELNVNALELDDSALYLCASSRGWEQYFGPGTRLTVT.

The chain links TRBV27 to TRBJ1-1; D uncertain. CDR3 size: 14 residues. Trimming cost V 6 bases and J 2 bases, with 13 bases left between them. In germline, CDR1 is MNHEY, CDR2 SMNVEV (reference sequence). As DNA, the CDR3 is TGTGCCAGCAGGCCCGCCGGGCTTAACACTGAAGCTTTCTTT. Protein product: CASRPAGLNTEAFF.

The chain combines TRBV7-8 with TRBJ1-2; unclear D gene. The V end lost 1 base, the J end lost 4 bases, and 19 bases lay between the germline ends. The CDR3 consists of 17 residues. Germline lookup yields CDR1 SGHVS and CDR2 FQNEAQ. This chain's CDR3 is CASSLDLELSAGYGYTF. As DNA, the CDR3 is TGTGCCAGCAGCTTAGATCTTGAGTTGTCAGCAGGCTATGGCTACACCTTC.

This clone was seen just once. The chain has TRBV2 and TRBJ1-2; no firm D call. Germline loops: CDR1 SNHLY, CDR2 FYNNEI. Deletions cut 1 base from V and 2 bases from J, with 2 bases between. This CDR3 has 12 residues. The CDR3 DNA reads as TGTGCCAGCAGTGAAGACAACTATGGCTACACCTTC. It is translated as CASSEDNYGYTF.

The J gene is TRBJ2-2, the V gene TRBV19; TRBD1 matches 8 bases. Germline trimming cut 4 bases from V and 1 base from J; bases unmatched to any gene: 5. Per the germline V gene, CDR1 is LNHDA and CDR2 is SQIVND (reference sequence). The CDR3 sequence is 16 residues long. DNA of the CDR3: TGTGCCAGTAGTACATCCGGGACAGGGAACACCGGGGAGCTGTTTTTT. The encoded protein is CASSTSGTGNTGELFF.

The genes are TRBV9 and TRBJ2-2; 8 nucleotides agree with TRBD1. Germline V CDR1 and CDR2: SGDLS, YYNGEE. V shed 3 bases, J shed 3 bases, and the junction held 7 bases outside the gene matches. This CDR3 has 16 amino acids. CDR3 coding DNA: TGTGCCAGCAGCGGCGCGAGACAGGGGTACACCGGGGAGCTGTTTTTT. It encodes CASSGARQGYTGELFF.

This chain uses TRBV28 with TRBJ1-5; D remains unclear. The germline gives CDR1 MDHEN, CDR2 SYDVKM. Trimming pared 4 bases from V and 4 bases from J, leaving 14 bases between. The CDR3 length is 15 residues. CDR3 coding DNA: TGTGCCAGCAGTTACGGTATGAGAGATAATCAGCCCCAGCATTTT. This encodes CASSYGMRDNQPQHF.

This chain joins TRBV6-5 and TRBJ1-6; 9 nucleotides match TRBD1. This CDR3 spans 16 amino acids. After removal of 0 bases from V and 6 bases from J, the junction contained 3 bases not matched to a gene. Germline assignment: CDR1 MNHEY and CDR2 SVGAGI. CDR3 nucleotide sequence: TGTGCCAGCAGTTACTCGTCGGGACAGGGTAATTCACCCCTCCACTTT. Translating it yields CASSYSSGQGNSPLHF.

The chain couples TRBV28 to TRBJ1-5, with TRBD1 matching over 7 bases. Germline CDR1 MDHEN, CDR2 SYDVKM. This CDR3 has 13 residues. V was pared by 8 bases and J by 7 bases, with 8 bases of the junction left unmatched. CDR3 loop: CASSGDRVQPQHF. DNA of the CDR3: TGTGCCAGCTCTGGTGACAGGGTGCAGCCCCAGCATTTT.

This chain joins TRBV18 and TRBJ2-7; 7 bases match TRBD1. Germline V gives CDR1 KGHSH, CDR2 LQKENI. The CDR3 spans 14 residues. V lost 4 bases and J lost 0; bases outside the gene matches: 3. The CDR3 region has the DNA TGTGCCAGCTCACTGGGACAGCTCTCCTACGAGCAGTACTTC. Protein sequence: CASSLGQLSYEQYF.

The V and J genes are TRBV28 and TRBJ2-7; D unresolved. This CDR3 region has 17 residues. V was shortened by 5 bases and J by 12 bases, with 32 bases between the two germline ends. From germline, CDR1 is MDHEN and CDR2 SYDVKM. CDR3 coding DNA: TGTGCCAGCAGTCCAAACTTACCGGGCGCACGGATAGATAGATCGTACTTC. Translated, it gives CASSPNLPGARIDRSYF.

This chain links TRBV5-1 with TRBJ2-1; D unresolved. Between the trimmed V and J ends, which lost 4 bases and 0 bases, there was a span of 14 bases. CDR3 length: 16 residues. Per germline, CDR1 SGHRS and CDR2 YFSETQ. In DNA, the CDR3 is TGCGCCAGCAGCACATCCTCAACCATCTCCTACAATGAGCAGTTCTTC. Translating it yields CASSTSSTISYNEQFF.

The chain links TRBV6-5 to TRBJ1-2, with no clear D. CDR1 is MNHEY and CDR2 is SVGAGI in the germline V gene. The CDR3 has 13 residues. The V and J ends lost 2 bases and 4 bases respectively, with 8 bases between them. Here the CDR3 reads CASSYDRGYGYTF. The CDR3 DNA is TGTGCCAGCAGTTACGACCGAGGCTATGGCTACACCTTC.

This clone was seen just once. The chain joins TRBV28 to TRBJ2-5; TRBD2 matches at 12 bases. The J call may be faulty, since TRBJ2-7 better matches the DNA end. Per the germline V gene, CDR1 is MDHEN and CDR2 is SYDVKM. The CDR3 is made up of 16 amino acids. Here the CDR3 reads CASSEILAGGGYEQYF. CDR3 in DNA: TGTGCCAGCAGTGAAATCCTAGCGGGAGGGGGCTACGAGCAGTACTTC.

The rearrangement uses TRBV19 and TRBJ2-6; D is unresolved. The CDR3 covers 13 residues. Trimming took off 8 bases at V and 0 bases at J, with 5 bases between the two ends. Germline V gives CDR1 LNHDA, CDR2 SQIVND (reference sequence). The DNA for the CDR3 is TGTGCCAGTCGGAACTCTGGGGCCAACGTCCTGACTTTC. It yields the protein CASRNSGANVLTF. The full variable domain, completed using reference TRBV19 and TRBJ2-6, is DGGITQSPKYLFRKEGQNVTLSCEQNLNHDAMYWYRQDPGQGLRLIYYSQIVNDFQKGDIAEGYSVSREKKESFPLTVTSAQKNPTAFYLCASRNSGANVLTFGAGSRLTVL.

The V call is TRBV28, the J call TRBJ1-2; D is unresolved. The CDR3 has 12 amino acids. Germline CDR1 reads MDHEN; CDR2 reads SYDVKM. Trimming shortened V by 6 bases and J by 4 bases, and 9 bases separated the two germline ends. DNA for the CDR3: TGTGCCAGCAGCCCCCGTAGCTATGGCTACACCTTC. It encodes CASSPRSYGYTF.

The chain joins TRBV19 to TRBJ1-3; tentatively, D is TRBD1 (5 bases). V lost 0 bases to trimming and J lost 2 bases, with 8 bases between them. Germline loops: CDR1 LNHDA, CDR2 SQIVND (reference sequence). This CDR3 is 15 amino acids long. The CDR3 sequence is CASSIDSTAGNTIYF. DNA for the CDR3: TGTGCCAGTAGTATAGATTCGACAGCTGGAAACACCATATATTTT.

This chain joins TRBV28 and TRBJ1-5; the D gene is possibly TRBD1 (6 bases). CDR3 length: 14 residues. CDR1 is MDHEN, CDR2 SYDVKM, per germline. Trimming shortened V by 6 bases and J by 3 bases, and 12 bases separated the two germline ends. Written as DNA, the CDR3 is TGTGCCAGCAGAGCCACAGGGTACAATCAGCCCCAGCATTTT. This sequence encodes CASRATGYNQPQHF.

Note on this clone: The junction departs from germline at one end; a sequencing error may be responsible. CDR3 amino acids: CASSLSFSYEQYF. The CDR3 nucleotides read TGTGCCAGCAGTCTATCTTTTTCCTACGAGCAGTACTTC. The gene calls are TRBV27 and TRBJ2-7, with D unresolved. The CDR3 is 13 residues long. Germline CDR1 MNHEY, CDR2 SMNVEV (reference sequence).

CDR3 protein: CSAASGYNEQFF. CDR3 DNA: TGCAGCGCAGCTAGCGGTTACAATGAGCAGTTCTTC. V and J are TRBV29-1 and TRBJ2-1; 7 bases align to TRBD2. The CDR3 has 12 amino acids. Germline V gene lookup returns CDR1 SQVTM and CDR2 ANQGSEA. The trim removed 7 bases at V and 4 bases at J, leaving 4 bases unmatched.

The V call is TRBV7-2, the J call TRBJ2-7; 11 bases fit TRBD2. Germline V gene data show CDR1 as SGHTA and CDR2 as FQGNSA. The trim removed 5 bases at V and 6 bases at J, leaving 6 bases unmatched. This CDR3 comprises 14 residues. The CDR3 protein is CASSRTSGSTEQYF. As DNA, the CDR3 is TGTGCCAGCAGCAGAACTAGCGGGAGTACCGAGCAGTACTTC.

The gene calls are TRBV5-1 and TRBJ2-1; D tentatively reads TRBD1 or TRBD2 (5 bases each). This CDR3 comprises 14 residues. CDR1 SGHRS and CDR2 YFSETQ come from the germline V gene. Trimming pared 4 bases from V and 5 bases from J, leaving 13 bases between. Here the CDR3 reads CASSPGPGNNEQFF. The CDR3 DNA reads as TGCGCCAGCAGCCCGGGACCTGGGAACAATGAGCAGTTCTTC.

This chain uses TRBV4-2 with TRBJ1-2; D ambiguous. The CDR3 extends over 17 amino acids. From germline, CDR1 is LGHNA and CDR2 YNFKEQ. Deletions cut 0 bases from V and 5 bases from J, with 19 bases between. The CDR3 loop reads CASSQDPGGRHGYGYTF. The CDR3 DNA reads TGTGCCAGCAGCCAAGATCCCGGAGGACGACACGGGTATGGCTACACCTTC.

The chain carries TRBV19 and TRBJ2-7; a weak D match, TRBD1 (6 bases). V lost 3 bases to trimming and J lost 2 bases, with 11 bases between them. This CDR3 spans 14 amino acids. Germline CDR1 reads LNHDA; CDR2 reads SQIVND (reference sequence). DNA for the CDR3: TGTGCCAGTAGTATCAAGACAGGCCCCTACGAGCAGTACTTC. Amino acids: CASSIKTGPYEQYF. The full variable domain, its missing parts supplied by reference TRBV19 and TRBJ2-7, is DGGITQSPKYLFRKEGQNVTLSCEQNLNHDAMYWYRQDPGQGLRLIYYSQIVNDFQKGDIAEGYSVSREKKESFPLTVTSAQKNPTAFYLCASSIKTGPYEQYFGPGTRLTVT.